What follows are 21 T cell receptor beta chains derived from one specimen sequenced in a study of blood T cell repertoires in COVID-19. Sequencing used immunoSEQ multiplex PCR; TCRdb keeps in-frame clones, though not all of them. The sample includes about 400,000 clones, roughly 89% of them seen just once. The sequencing sample was made of PBMCs or T cells enriched from blood (not recorded which). These receptor sequences come from a woman in her twenties or thirties who had recovered from COVID-19.

V is TRBV7-6 and J is TRBJ1-5; no clear D. Germline V gene sequence: CDR1 SGHVS, CDR2 FNYEAQ. Trimming removed 1 base from V and 6 bases from J, with 16 bases in between. This CDR3 spans 16 amino acids. The CDR3 bases are TGTGCCAGCAGCTTAGGGGCCACTAGAGTTGGTCAGCCCCAGCATTTT. It codes for CASSLGATRVGQPQHF.

The chain employs TRBV7-2 and TRBJ1-1; maybe TRBD1 (5 bases). Trimming removed 5 bases at V and 5 bases at J, with 18 bases between. Germline-derived CDR1 and CDR2 are SGHTA and FQGNSA. The CDR3 loop spans 15 amino acids. The CDR3 DNA reads as TGTGCCAGCAGCAGAGACAGTTCCCCTGGGACTGAAGCTTTCTTT. Translating gives CASSRDSSPGTEAFF.

V is TRBV4-3 and J is TRBJ2-2, with TRBD1 identical over 7 bases. V was pared by 0 bases and J by 0 bases, with 4 bases of the junction left unmatched. The CDR3 has 17 amino acids. Germline-derived CDR1 and CDR2 are LGHNA and YSLEER. The CDR3 DNA reads TGCGCCAGCAGCCAAGAGGCAGGGGGTGCGAACACCGGGGAGCTGTTTTTT. Amino acids: CASSQEAGGANTGELFF.

This clone was detected only once. The chain combines TRBV29-1 with TRBJ2-5, with 8 bases identical to TRBD1. From germline, CDR1 is SQVTM and CDR2 ANQGSEA. The CDR3 covers 16 residues. The V gene end was trimmed by 1 base and the J gene end by 2 bases; junction bases not matched to a gene: 9. This chain's CDR3 is CSVEGRTGLAQETQYF. The CDR3 DNA reads TGCAGCGTTGAAGGCAGGACAGGGCTGGCACAAGAGACCCAGTACTTC.

This clone occurred once. The chain employs TRBV6-5 and TRBJ1-2; D is uncertain. Trimming cost V 0 bases and J 4 bases, with 9 bases left between them. The germline V gene has CDR1 MNHEY and CDR2 SVGAGI. This CDR3 is 14 amino acids long. In DNA, the CDR3 is TGTGCCAGCAGTTACTCGAGAGGAGTCTATGGCTACACCTTC. It translates to CASSYSRGVYGYTF.

The V gene is TRBV7-9, the J gene TRBJ2-7; D possibly corresponds to TRBD2 (6 bases). The germline V gene encodes CDR1 SEHNR and CDR2 FQNEAQ (reference sequence). The V gene lost 4 bases and the J gene lost 10 bases, with 11 bases spanning the gap. The CDR3 runs 11 residues. The CDR3, as DNA: TGTGCCAGCAGCTCCCGACTAGGTCAGTACTTC. Its protein product is CASSSRLGQYF.

This rearrangement joins TRBV19 to TRBJ1-2; no clear D. CDR3 length equals 15 residues. The germline V and J ends were trimmed by 3 bases and 0 bases, with 11 bases remaining between them. Germline CDR1 LNHDA, CDR2 SQIVND (reference sequence). CDR3 DNA sequence: TGTGCCAGTAGTATTCAGATTACTACTAACTATGGCTACACCTTC. Amino acid sequence: CASSIQITTNYGYTF.

This rearrangement joins TRBV29-1 to TRBJ1-5; TRBD1 is a possible D gene (6 bases). V shed 0 bases and J shed 9 bases, with 12 bases lying between them. The CDR3 contains 13 residues. Germline CDR1 SQVTM, CDR2 ANQGSEA. DNA for the CDR3: TGCAGCGTTGAAGATGGACAGTCTGGGCCCCAGCATTTT. Translation: CSVEDGQSGPQHF.

The genes are TRBV24-1 and TRBJ2-2; D may be TRBD1 (6 bases). V lost 0 bases to trimming and J lost 14 bases, with 15 bases between them. Germline V CDR1 and CDR2: KGHDR, SFDVKD. There are 14 residues in the CDR3. CDR3 residues: CATSDLLETGELFF. In DNA, the CDR3 is TGTGCCACCAGTGATTTGCTGGAGACAGGCGAACTGTTTTTT.

The V call is TRBV29-1, the J call TRBJ2-5, with D perhaps matching TRBD1 (6 bases). The germline V gene encodes CDR1 SQVTM and CDR2 ANQGSEA. The V end lost 2 bases, the J end lost 6 bases, and 10 bases lay between the germline ends. The CDR3 extends over 12 amino acids. CDR3 bases: TGCAGCGTTGAAACAGGGTGGAAGACCCAGTACTTC. Protein product: CSVETGWKTQYF.

This chain uses TRBV4-1 with TRBJ1-3; D unresolved. The CDR3 sequence is 15 residues long. V was cut by 5 bases and J by 0 bases, with 11 bases left in between. From germline, CDR1 is MGHRA and CDR2 YSYEKL. CDR3 DNA sequence: TGCGCCAGCAGCGTGCAGGTAGACTCTGGAAACACCATATATTTT. Amino acids: CASSVQVDSGNTIYF.

This chain connects TRBV27 to TRBJ2-2; TRBD1 agrees at 8 bases. Trimming took 1 base from V and 5 from J; bases not matched to a gene: 3. The CDR3 contains 15 residues. CDR1 is MNHEY and CDR2 is SMNVEV in the germline V gene (reference sequence). CDR3 sequence: CASSLWQGATGELFF. The CDR3 DNA reads TGTGCCAGCAGTTTATGGCAGGGGGCTACCGGGGAGCTGTTTTTT.

The V call is TRBV13, the J call TRBJ1-6; 7 nucleotides line up with TRBD1. The CDR3 runs 16 residues. The germline V gene encodes CDR1 PRHDT and CDR2 FYEKMQ (reference sequence). Trimming took 5 bases from V and 11 from J; bases not matched to a gene: 15. In nucleotides, the CDR3 is TGTGCCAGCAGCGCCGGATTGACAGGGAGAGGTGCACCCCTCCACTTT. It specifies CASSAGLTGRGAPLHF.

This chain connects TRBV7-9 to TRBJ1-4; 8 bases agree with TRBD1. V gave up 1 base and J gave up 6 bases; unmatched junction bases: 13. Germline CDR1 and CDR2: SEHNR and FQNEAQ (reference sequence). The CDR3 is 18 residues long. The chain's CDR3 is CASSLVSGADRVHEKLFF. The DNA for the CDR3 is TGTGCCAGCAGCTTAGTTTCTGGGGCGGACAGGGTTCATGAAAAACTGTTTTTT.

The CDR3 sequence is CACERAGSGNTIYF. The CDR3 nucleotides are TGTGCCTGTGAGAGAGCGGGGTCTGGAAACACCATATATTTT. The chain combines TRBV30 with TRBJ1-3; D ambiguous. V was cut by 6 bases and J by 1 base, with 13 bases left in between. Germline V gene data show CDR1 as GTSNPN and CDR2 as SVGIG (reference sequence). The CDR3 runs to 14 residues.

This chain links TRBV5-1 with TRBJ2-2; D may be TRBD1 (5 bases). V was clipped by 0 bases and J by 5 bases, with 8 bases between them. The CDR3 sequence is 14 residues long. Looked up from germline, CDR1 is SGHRS and CDR2 is YFSETQ. CDR3 sequence reads: CASSLGQSTGELFF. CDR3 DNA: TGCGCCAGCAGCTTGGGACAGAGTACCGGGGAGCTGTTTTTT.

The CDR3 coding sequence is TGTGCCAGCAGCCAAGAACGTCTAGCGGGAGATACGCAGTATTTT. The encoded protein is CASSQERLAGDTQYF. This chain connects TRBV4-2 to TRBJ2-3; 8 nucleotides match TRBD2. Germline V gene data show CDR1 as LGHNA and CDR2 as YNFKEQ. J lost 5 bases, V lost 0 bases, and 4 bases had no gene match. The CDR3 is 15 residues long.

This rearrangement joins TRBV19 to TRBJ1-3, with D possibly being TRBD1 (6 bases). This CDR3 is 16 amino acids long. Germline lookup yields CDR1 LNHDA and CDR2 SQIVND (reference sequence). V lost 0 bases, J lost 4 bases, and 13 bases lay in between. This CDR3 reads CASSIDRWTVGNTIYF. For the CDR3, the DNA is TGTGCCAGTAGTATAGATCGTTGGACAGTGGGAAACACCATATATTTT.

The rearrangement uses TRBV29-1 and TRBJ2-7; 11 positions agree with TRBD2. V shed 4 bases and J 2 bases; nucleotides not matched to a gene: 1. The CDR3 covers 13 residues. Per germline, CDR1 SQVTM and CDR2 ANQGSEA. The CDR3 coding sequence is TGCAGCGTTGCACTAGCGGGGGCCTACGAGCAGTACTTC. Protein product: CSVALAGAYEQYF.

This clone was counted a single time. This sequence joins TRBV18 and TRBJ2-7, with D maybe TRBD2 (6 bases). The CDR3 loop spans 17 amino acids. Germline loops: CDR1 KGHSH, CDR2 LQKENI. V dropped 6 bases and J dropped 3 bases, with 24 bases sitting between them. Here the CDR3 DNA reads TGTGCCAGCTCCCTTCACGGAGGCGGGCGGAGGGGCTACGAGCAGTACTTC. As protein: CASSLHGGGRRGYEQYF.

V and J are TRBV5-1 and TRBJ2-5, with D perhaps TRBD1 (6 bases). V lost 4 bases to trimming and J lost 4 bases, with 11 bases between them. The CDR3 is 13 amino acids. Germline CDR1 and CDR2: SGHRS and YFSETQ. This chain's CDR3 is CASSSWGRETQYF. In DNA form, the CDR3 reads TGCGCCAGCAGCAGCTGGGGGCGAGAGACCCAGTACTTC.